This TCR beta chain was sequenced in a study of control samples from healthy donors and cancer patients. Only in-frame clones appear in the TCRdb table, and some are missing; sequencing was by immunoSEQ multiplex PCR. The table includes 75,000 to 95,000 clones, approximately 90% detected once. Trimming removed 7 bases from V and 13 bases from J, with 14 bases in between. The CDR3 loop spans 12 amino acids. Germline V gene lookup returns CDR1 WSHSY and CDR2 SAAADI. Sequencing input: blood. The sequence derives from a woman in her forties or fifties in good health. V is TRBV10-2 and J is TRBJ1-6; D remains ambiguous. The CDR3 DNA sequence: TGCGCCAGCAAGGACGGTCAAGGGCCCCTCCACTTT. Protein sequence: CASKDGQGPLHF.